These 30 T cell receptor beta chains share one sample of origin, sequenced in a study of PD-1 blockade in classical Hodgkin lymphoma. Exposure to brentuximab vedotin varied, and each patient had relapsed following autologous stem cell transplantation. The repertoire was sequenced with immunoSEQ multiplex PCR; TCRdb's copy has only in-frame clones and lacks some. The data contain about 35,000 clones, over 65% of them singletons. Here the sequenced sample was peripheral blood mononuclear cells (PBMCs), taken before the second cycle of nivolumab. The receptors were gathered from a human donor with classical Hodgkin lymphoma.

The rearrangement uses TRBV7-4 and TRBJ1-6, with a tentative D call TRBD1 (6 bases). There are 15 residues in the CDR3. Deletions cut 5 bases from V and 7 bases from J, with 15 bases between. The germline V gene encodes CDR1 SGHVT and CDR2 SQSDAQ. In DNA form, the CDR3 reads TGTGCCAGCAGCCTCGAAGACAGGAGGAATTCACCCCTCCACTTT. Protein: CASSLEDRRNSPLHF. Full variable domain (remainder filled in from reference TRBV7-4 and TRBJ1-6): GAGVSQSPRYKVAKRGRDVALRCDSISGHVTLYWYRQTLGQGSEVLTYSQSDAQRDKSGRPSGRFSAERPERSVSTLKIQRTEQGDSAVYLCASSLEDRRNSPLHFGNGTRLTVT.

The rearrangement uses TRBV7-9 and TRBJ2-1; no firm D call. Germline CDR1 reads SEHNR; CDR2 reads FQNEAQ (reference sequence). The CDR3 contains 12 residues. V lost 2 bases and J 5 bases, leaving 4 bases between the germline ends. The CDR3 region is CASSLPDNEQFF. The CDR3 DNA follows: TGTGCCAGCAGCTTACCCGACAATGAGCAGTTCTTC. Together with reference TRBV7-9 and TRBJ2-1, the CDR3 gives the full variable domain: DTGVSQNPRHKITKRGQNVTFRCDPISEHNRLYWYRQTLGQGPEFLTYFQNEAQLEKSRLLSDRFSAERPKGSFSTLEIQRTEQGDSAMYLCASSLPDNEQFFGPGTRLTVL.

The chain joins TRBV7-9 to TRBJ1-4; D ambiguous. The CDR3 has 16 amino acids. In germline, CDR1 is SEHNR, CDR2 FQNEAQ (reference sequence). Trimming removed 7 bases from V and 0 bases from J, with 15 bases in between. The CDR3 spells CASTLGSLATNEKLFF. CDR3 in DNA: TGTGCCAGCACTCTTGGCAGCCTCGCAACTAATGAAAAACTGTTTTTT.

The rearrangement uses TRBV13 and TRBJ2-1; 7 nucleotides align to TRBD1. The V gene's germline CDR1 is PRHDT and CDR2 FYEKMQ (reference sequence). With V trimmed by 5 bases and J by 3 bases, 4 bases remained unmatched. The CDR3 runs to 14 residues. As DNA, the CDR3 is TGTGCCAGCAGCCCCCAGGGGGTCTACAATGAGCAGTTCTTC. It is translated as CASSPQGVYNEQFF.

The V and J genes are TRBV30 and TRBJ2-4, with D maybe TRBD1 (6 bases). Trimming stripped 3 bases from V and 2 bases from J, with 11 bases between. Germline V gene sequence: CDR1 GTSNPN, CDR2 SVGIG (reference sequence). There are 14 residues in the CDR3. The DNA of the CDR3 is TGTGCCTGGAGCCAGGGGAACACCAAAAACATTCAGTACTTC. Its translation: CAWSQGNTKNIQYF.

In nucleotides, the CDR3 is TGCGCCAGCAGCCAAGAGTGGCAGGGTTCACCTGAAGCTTTCTTT. Amino acids: CASSQEWQGSPEAFF. The genes are TRBV4-1 and TRBJ1-1; tentatively, D is TRBD1 (5 bases). Trimming stripped 0 bases from V and 6 bases from J, with 14 bases between. Germline-derived CDR1 and CDR2 are MGHRA and YSYEKL. This CDR3 is built from 15 residues.

The chain uses TRBV6-5 and TRBJ2-1; 9 bases map to TRBD2. J lost 1 base, V lost 7 bases, and 5 bases had no gene match. The CDR3 is made up of 15 amino acids. CDR1 is MNHEY, CDR2 SVGAGI, per germline. Here the CDR3 reads CASNLLAGSYNEQFF. CDR3 DNA sequence: TGTGCCAGCAACCTACTAGCGGGTTCCTACAATGAGCAGTTCTTC.

The chain carries TRBV4-1 and TRBJ1-1; D gene ambiguous. The CDR3 has 15 residues. CDR1 and CDR2 (germline): MGHRA, YSYEKL. V dropped 1 base and J dropped 2 bases, with 11 bases sitting between them. The CDR3 DNA sequence: TGCGCCAGCAGCCAAGTGGGCCGGGGTAACACTGAAGCTTTCTTT. Translated, it gives CASSQVGRGNTEAFF.

This chain uses TRBV5-6 with TRBJ2-7, with D tentatively TRBD1 or TRBD2 (6 bases each). This CDR3 is 15 amino acids long. Looked up from germline, CDR1 is SGHDT and CDR2 is YYEEEE. Trimming stripped 0 bases from V and 6 bases from J, with 16 bases between. The CDR3 here is CASSLVWGALGEQYF. DNA of the CDR3: TGTGCCAGCAGCTTGGTTTGGGGGGCGTTAGGCGAGCAGTACTTC.

The chain uses TRBV9 and TRBJ1-1; D is possibly TRBD1 (5 bases). The germline gives CDR1 SGDLS, CDR2 YYNGEE. V dropped 1 base and J dropped 4 bases, with 11 bases sitting between them. The CDR3 contains 14 residues. The CDR3 nucleotides are TGTGCCAGCAGCGTATCGGGACGGGGCACTGAAGCTTTCTTT. Protein sequence: CASSVSGRGTEAFF. Using reference TRBV9 and TRBJ1-1 for the parts outside the CDR3, the full variable domain is DSGVTQTPKHLITATGQRVTLRCSPRSGDLSVYWYQQSLDQGLQFLIQYYNGEERAKGNILERFSAQQFPDLHSELNLSSLELGDSALYFCASSVSGRGTEAFFGQGTRLTVV.

This chain links TRBV5-1 with TRBJ2-5; 13 positions agree with TRBD2. This CDR3 region has 19 residues. V dropped 4 bases and J dropped 0; count of bases not matched to a gene: 12. Germline lookup yields CDR1 SGHRS and CDR2 YFSETQ. CDR3 sequence reads: CASSLIPRLAGGHQETQYF. As DNA, the CDR3 is TGCGCCAGCAGCCTTATCCCCCGACTAGCGGGGGGTCACCAAGAGACCCAGTACTTC.

The rearrangement links TRBV19 to TRBJ1-1; 7 bases fit TRBD1. V was pared by 6 bases and J by 1 base, with 5 bases of the junction left unmatched. Germline CDR1 LNHDA, CDR2 SQIVND (reference sequence). This CDR3 region has 14 residues. The CDR3 nucleotides are TGTGCCAGTAGGAGGGGGCGCGGGAACACTGAAGCTTTCTTT. Its protein is CASRRGRGNTEAFF.

V and J are TRBV9 and TRBJ1-2; TRBD1 aligns across 7 bases. Per the germline V gene, CDR1 is SGDLS and CDR2 is YYNGEE. The CDR3 loop spans 14 amino acids. V dropped 3 bases and J dropped 3; count of bases not matched to a gene: 5. In DNA, the CDR3 is TGTGCCAGCAGCGGTCGGGACAGCTACTATGGCTACACCTTC. Translating gives CASSGRDSYYGYTF.

This clone was found once. This sequence joins TRBV27 and TRBJ2-7; tentative D call: TRBD2 (5 bases). Germline CDR1 reads MNHEY; CDR2 reads SMNVEV (reference sequence). Trimming took 9 bases from V and 0 from J, leaving 15 bases between them. The CDR3 contains 14 residues. The DNA of the CDR3 is TGTGCCAGAACATTAGAAGGGAGCTCCTACGAGCAGTACTTC. This codes for CARTLEGSSYEQYF.

The gene calls are TRBV11-3 and TRBJ2-5; TRBD2 aligns across 7 bases. CDR1 and CDR2 from the germline V gene are SGHNT and YENEEA. V lost 5 bases, J lost 4 bases, and 10 bases stayed unmatched. The CDR3 covers 15 residues. The CDR3 sequence is CASSPSPTSSETQYF. CDR3 DNA: TGTGCCAGCAGCCCATCTCCGACTAGCTCAGAGACCCAGTACTTC.

The rearrangement links TRBV11-2 to TRBJ1-1; D call uncertain. Germline-derived CDR1 and CDR2 are SGHAT and FQNNGV. The CDR3 runs 14 residues. V was trimmed by 7 bases and J by 4 bases, leaving 16 bases between them. The DNA of the CDR3 is TGTGCCAGCACCCCCTTCACTGAGTTCACTGAAGCTTTCTTT. Translated, it gives CASTPFTEFTEAFF.

The chain joins TRBV18 to TRBJ2-3; TRBD2 matches at 13 bases. J gave up 4 bases and V 2 bases, and 6 bases lay outside the gene matches. The CDR3 runs to 17 residues. Germline V gene lookup returns CDR1 KGHSH and CDR2 LQKENI. The CDR3 here is CASSPGLAGAGADTQYF. The CDR3 nucleotides are TGTGCCAGCTCACCAGGACTAGCGGGGGCCGGGGCAGATACGCAGTATTTT.

In DNA form, the CDR3 reads TGTGCCAGCAGTTTAGGCGGGGGGGATGGCTACACCTTC. Its protein is CASSLGGGDGYTF. This sequence joins TRBV27 and TRBJ1-2; a possible D gene is TRBD1 (5 bases). Looked up from germline, CDR1 is MNHEY and CDR2 is SMNVEV (reference sequence). The CDR3 has 13 amino acids. Trimming left V 2 bases short and J 6 bases short, with 10 bases between.

The chain employs TRBV7-8 and TRBJ2-7, with 11 bases fitting TRBD2. CDR3 length: 14 residues. Losses at the gene ends were 7 bases for V and 6 bases for J; bases not matched to a gene: 8. In germline, CDR1 is SGHVS, CDR2 FQNEAQ. The CDR3 coding sequence is TGTGCCAGCACCCATGCCGGACTAGCGGGCGAGCAGTACTTC. This encodes CASTHAGLAGEQYF.

In DNA form, the CDR3 reads TGTGCCAGCTCCCCGGGGGTAATGGACCAAGAGACCCAGTACTTC. Residues: CASSPGVMDQETQYF. The chain uses TRBV21-1 and TRBJ2-5; the table's TRBD2 call for D was not verified on the DNA. TRBV21-1 is labeled a pseudogene. The CDR3 is 15 amino acids.

The chain links TRBV18 to TRBJ2-7; D is possibly TRBD2 (6 bases). Trimming took off 2 bases at V and 0 bases at J, with 14 bases between the two ends. CDR3 length: 16 residues. CDR1 and CDR2 from the germline V gene are KGHSH and LQKENI. The CDR3 loop is CASSPTGGALSYEQYF. The CDR3 bases are TGTGCCAGCTCACCAACCGGCGGGGCGCTCTCCTACGAGCAGTACTTC.

This clone was picked up a small number of times. The chain employs TRBV11-1 and TRBJ2-1; 11 bases fit TRBD2. Germline V CDR1 and CDR2: SGHAT, FQDESV (reference sequence). V was pared by 5 bases and J by 4 bases, with 4 bases of the junction left unmatched. This CDR3 is built from 15 residues. CDR3 sequence reads: CASSPGTSGYNEQFF. CDR3 bases: TGTGCCAGCAGCCCAGGGACTAGCGGATACAATGAGCAGTTCTTC. The full variable domain, its missing parts supplied by reference TRBV11-1 and TRBJ2-1, is EAEVAQSPRYKITEKSQAVAFWCDPISGHATLYWYRQILGQGPELLVQFQDESVVDDSQLPKDRFSAERLKGVDSTLKIQPAELGDSAMYLCASSPGTSGYNEQFFGPGTRLTVL.

The V and J genes are TRBV5-1 and TRBJ2-5, with a tentative D call TRBD2 (5 bases). Germline loops: CDR1 SGHRS, CDR2 YFSETQ. The V and J ends lost 2 bases and 1 base respectively, with 12 bases between them. The length of the CDR3 is 15 residues. The CDR3: CASSFSADSQETQYF. The DNA of the CDR3 is TGCGCCAGCAGCTTCTCAGCGGACTCCCAAGAGACCCAGTACTTC. Filled out from reference TRBV5-1 and TRBJ2-5, the complete variable domain reads KAGVTQTPRYLIKTRGQQVTLSCSPISGHRSVSWYQQTPGQGLQFLFEYFSETQRNKGNFPGRFSGRQFSNSRSEMNVSTLELGDSALYLCASSFSADSQETQYFGPGTRLLVL.

The rearrangement uses TRBV11-2 and TRBJ2-3; D is unclear. This CDR3 comprises 16 residues. The germline V gene has CDR1 SGHAT and CDR2 FQNNGV. Trimming removed 2 bases from V and 6 bases from J, with 18 bases in between. The CDR3 DNA is TGTGCCAGCAGCTTATTGGCGGTTGGCGGATCGGATACGCAGTATTTT. Amino acid sequence: CASSLLAVGGSDTQYF.

The chain recombines TRBV5-4 with TRBJ2-7; the D gene is possibly TRBD2 (6 bases). Trimming shortened V by 4 bases and J by 5 bases, and 16 bases separated the two germline ends. CDR1 and CDR2 from the germline V gene are SGHNT and YYREEE (reference sequence). The CDR3 contains 14 residues. The DNA for the CDR3 is TGTGCCAGCAGCCTGGGCGTGGGACTTAACGAGCAGTACTTC. It translates to CASSLGVGLNEQYF.

The chain combines TRBV7-9 with TRBJ2-3; D may be TRBD2 (5 bases). The CDR3 is 13 residues long. V shed 4 bases and J shed 5 bases, with 10 bases lying between them. The germline CDR1 and CDR2 sequences are SEHNR and FQNEAQ (reference sequence). The CDR3 DNA reads TGTGCCAGCAGCTACGACCGGGAAGATACGCAGTATTTT. As protein: CASSYDREDTQYF.

This chain links TRBV2 with TRBJ2-5, with 12 bases matching TRBD2. The V gene's germline CDR1 is SNHLY and CDR2 FYNNEI. Germline trimming cut 3 bases from V and 4 bases from J; bases unmatched to any gene: 3. This CDR3 comprises 15 residues. The CDR3 is CASSDVLAGGETQYF. The CDR3 nucleotides read TGTGCCAGCAGTGACGTACTAGCGGGGGGAGAGACCCAGTACTTC.

The CDR3 sequence is CASSIRVRGDTQYF. In DNA form, the CDR3 reads TGTGCCAGCAGCATCAGAGTTCGGGGAGATACGCAGTATTTT. J is TRBJ2-3 and V is TRBV7-2; TRBD2 is a possible D gene (5 bases). Per the germline V gene, CDR1 is SGHTA and CDR2 is FQGNSA. Trimming shortened V by 5 bases and J by 5 bases, and 14 bases separated the two germline ends. This CDR3 is built from 14 residues.

This clone was counted a single time. The V gene is TRBV27, the J gene TRBJ2-5, with D possibly being TRBD1 (6 bases). Trimming removed 5 bases at V and 3 bases at J, with 10 bases between. Per germline, CDR1 MNHEY and CDR2 SMNVEV (reference sequence). CDR3 length equals 13 residues. The CDR3 coding sequence is TGTGCCAGCAGTCCGCGGACAGAAGAGACCCAGTACTTC. Protein sequence: CASSPRTEETQYF.

V is TRBV11-2 and J is TRBJ2-3; D might be TRBD1 (6 bases). The V end was cut by 5 bases, the J end by 6 bases, with 12 bases between. Germline V gene lookup returns CDR1 SGHAT and CDR2 FQNNGV. This CDR3 is built from 13 residues. CDR3 sequence reads: CASSRSRGDTQYF. In DNA form, the CDR3 reads TGTGCCAGCAGCCGGAGCAGGGGCGATACGCAGTATTTT.